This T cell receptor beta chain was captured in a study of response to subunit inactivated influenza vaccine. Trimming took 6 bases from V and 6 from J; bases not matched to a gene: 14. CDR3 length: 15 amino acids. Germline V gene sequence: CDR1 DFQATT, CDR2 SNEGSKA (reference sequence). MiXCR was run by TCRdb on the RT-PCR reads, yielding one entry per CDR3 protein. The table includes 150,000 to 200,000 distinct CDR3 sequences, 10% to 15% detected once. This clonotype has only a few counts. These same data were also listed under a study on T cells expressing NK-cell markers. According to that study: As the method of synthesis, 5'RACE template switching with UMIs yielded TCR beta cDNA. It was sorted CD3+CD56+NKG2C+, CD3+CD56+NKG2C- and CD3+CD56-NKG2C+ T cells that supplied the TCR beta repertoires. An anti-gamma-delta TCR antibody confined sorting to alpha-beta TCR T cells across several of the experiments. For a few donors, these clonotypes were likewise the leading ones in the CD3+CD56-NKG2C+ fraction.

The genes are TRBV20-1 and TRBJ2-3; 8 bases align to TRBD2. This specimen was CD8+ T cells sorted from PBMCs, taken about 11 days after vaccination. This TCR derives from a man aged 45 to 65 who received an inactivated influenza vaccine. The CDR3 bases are TGCAGTGCCCAAGGCCCAGCGGGGGCGTGGGATACGCAGTATTTT. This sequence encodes CSAQGPAGAWDTQYF.